This T cell receptor (beta chain) stems from a study of beta chain features in type 1 diabetes. General observations from the study: Shorter TCRB CDR3s, moderately but significantly so, marked every one of the four CD4+ subsets in Type 1 diabetes patients.

As regards this clone: Its antigen remains unknown.

Of the isolated RNA, all was reverse transcribed, and so the sequenced material was expressed TCRB transcripts. Produced via immunoSEQ multiplex PCR; TCRdb's table is partial and in-frame only. The table has 130,000 or so clones, roughly 10% seen once. The sample comprised central memory CD4+ T cells from blood. This clonotype originated in a man under 40 with type 1 diabetes.

The CDR3 is CASSFRLGAQETQYF. The CDR3 bases are TGTGCCAGCAGTTTTCGGTTGGGGGCCCAAGAGACCCAGTACTTC. The chain joins TRBV27 to TRBJ2-5; possibly TRBD1 for D (6 bases). The CDR3 spans 15 residues. V was cut by 3 bases and J by 1 base, with 12 bases left in between. Per the germline V gene, CDR1 is MNHEY and CDR2 is SMNVEV (reference sequence).